A single T cell receptor (beta chain) is shown here with its context. The source of the sample is a study of blood T cell repertoires in COVID-19. Authors' analysis steps: Reference gene primer amplification in the assay estimated nucleated cell counts. TCRdb keeps only in-frame clones here, not all; method: immunoSEQ multiplex PCR. V, J and clone size were drawn from that table, and D and trimming were deduced from the DNA. The sample includes roughly 120,000 clones, 85% to 90% seen only once; the top ten take 1.1%. V lost 10 bases to trimming and J lost 6 bases, with 18 bases between them. Germline CDR1 reads MNHEY; CDR2 reads SMNVEV (reference sequence). The CDR3 runs to 13 residues.

The sample was peripheral blood. The receptor's source is a human donor in a cohort sampled during active COVID-19. The chain recombines TRBV27 with TRBJ1-2, with D unresolved. CDR3 coding DNA: TGTGCCACCCGACTTGGGTTCTGGGATGGCTACACCTTC. This encodes CATRLGFWDGYTF.